These 23 T cell receptor beta chains originate from one sample sequenced in a study of T-cell memory formation after mild COVID-19. TCRdb processed the 5' RACE reads anew with MiXCR; each CDR3 protein has one entry. The table records hundreds of thousands of distinct CDR3 sequences, roughly 13% of them present only once. The sequenced material came from PBMCs or a T cell subset sorted from them (not recorded which). These receptors all come from a young man who had mild COVID-19 (a few samples of this study predate the infection). Cell type and time point are not known.

The chain joins TRBV28 to TRBJ2-5; 8 bases line up with TRBD1. The J segment lost 0 bases and the V segment lost 5 bases, leaving 8 bases of the junction unmatched. CDR1 is MDHEN and CDR2 is SYDVKM in the germline V gene. The CDR3 consists of 16 residues. The CDR3 sequence is CASSPPTGAYQETQYF. The CDR3 DNA sequence: TGTGCCAGCAGTCCACCGACAGGGGCCTACCAAGAGACCCAGTACTTC.

This chain joins TRBV14 and TRBJ2-7, with no clear D. V dropped 4 bases and J dropped 3 bases, with 4 bases sitting between them. The CDR3 is 11 residues long. CDR1 is SGHDN, CDR2 FVKESK, per germline. The CDR3, as DNA: TGTGCCAGCAGCCGTTTCTACGAGCAGTACTTC. Protein sequence: CASSRFYEQYF.

The sample holds many counts of this clonotype. This rearrangement joins TRBV18 to TRBJ1-2, with D perhaps TRBD1 (6 bases). CDR3 length: 12 residues. CDR1 and CDR2 (germline): KGHSH, LQKENI. The germline V and J ends were trimmed by 3 bases and 13 bases, with 15 bases remaining between them. The CDR3 coding sequence is TGTGCCAGCTCACCCGGACAGTGGGGTTTCACCTTC. Its translation is CASSPGQWGFTF.

This clonotype was picked up a small number of times. The chain carries TRBV4-1 and TRBJ1-1, with D possibly matching TRBD1 (5 bases). Germline V gives CDR1 MGHRA, CDR2 YSYEKL. V was clipped by 3 bases and J by 0 bases, with 11 bases between them. The CDR3 contains 15 residues. CDR3 sequence reads: CASSQGQGLNTEAFF. In nucleotides, the CDR3 is TGCGCCAGCAGCCAGGGCCAGGGTTTGAACACTGAAGCTTTCTTT.

This chain connects TRBV5-8 to TRBJ1-6; D is unclear. The ends were cut back, 2 bases at V and 9 bases at J, with 9 bases in the middle. Germline V gene data show CDR1 as SGHTS and CDR2 as YDEGEE. The CDR3 covers 13 residues. The CDR3 spells CASSFAVRSPLHF. The CDR3, as DNA: TGTGCCAGCAGCTTTGCCGTGCGTTCACCCCTCCACTTT.

This clonotype has only a few counts. This chain joins TRBV7-3 and TRBJ1-1; D not resolved. The CDR3 loop spans 13 amino acids. Looked up from germline, CDR1 is SGHTA and CDR2 is FQGTGA. V lost 8 bases, J lost 4 bases, and 14 bases lay in between. The CDR3: CASVGGEGTEAFF. The CDR3 coding sequence is TGTGCCAGCGTCGGTGGGGAGGGCACTGAAGCTTTCTTT.

The chain joins TRBV29-1 to TRBJ2-1; 14 bases are a match to TRBD2. There are 16 residues in the CDR3. Germline CDR1 is SQVTM and CDR2 is ANQGSEA. V dropped 6 bases and J dropped 8; count of bases not matched to a gene: 12. The CDR3 sequence: CSVADGGTSGSYEQFF. The CDR3 DNA is TGCAGCGTAGCTGATGGGGGGACTAGCGGGAGCTATGAGCAGTTCTTC.

This chain joins TRBV27 and TRBJ2-1, with 8 bases that match TRBD2. This CDR3 is 15 amino acids long. Losses at the gene ends were 3 bases for V and 4 bases for J; bases not matched to a gene: 5. Per germline, CDR1 MNHEY and CDR2 SMNVEV (reference sequence). CDR3 residues: CASSFGGAPYNEQFF. The DNA of the CDR3 is TGTGCCAGCAGTTTCGGGGGGGCACCATACAATGAGCAGTTCTTC.

The chain is built from TRBV11-2 and TRBJ2-3; TRBD1 is a possible D gene (5 bases). Germline V CDR1 and CDR2: SGHAT, FQNNGV. V was pared by 3 bases and J by 2 bases, with 12 bases between. The CDR3 is 15 residues long. CDR3 loop: CASSFRTHYTDTQYF. The DNA of the CDR3 is TGTGCCAGCAGCTTCCGGACACACTACACAGATACGCAGTATTTT.

The sample holds many counts of this clonotype. The genes are TRBV9 and TRBJ2-1; D tentatively fits TRBD1 or TRBD2 (5 bases each). Germline values: CDR1 SGDLS, CDR2 YYNGEE. The CDR3 sequence is 16 residues long. V was clipped by 3 bases and J by 0 bases, with 13 bases between them. The CDR3 is CASSDPGAHSYNEQFF. CDR3 in DNA: TGTGCCAGCAGCGACCCCGGGGCGCACTCCTACAATGAGCAGTTCTTC.

This clonotype was detected a few times. The V and J genes are TRBV5-1 and TRBJ2-1, with 9 bases lining up with TRBD2. This CDR3 has 16 amino acids. CDR1 is SGHRS and CDR2 is YFSETQ in the germline V gene. V dropped 4 bases and J dropped 4; count of bases not matched to a gene: 9. The CDR3 is CASSQRGVKPYNEQFF. Here the CDR3 DNA reads TGCGCCAGCAGCCAGCGGGGGGTAAAACCGTACAATGAGCAGTTCTTC.

This clonotype was seen more than once but under ten times. The V and J genes are TRBV11-2 and TRBJ2-5; TRBD2 matches 8 bases. CDR3 size: 15 residues. V trimming: 6 bases; J trimming: 2 bases; junction bases outside the gene matches: 8. CDR1 and CDR2 from the germline V gene are SGHAT and FQNNGV. The CDR3 DNA sequence: TGTGCCAGCAGTCTTCAGCGGGGGATACAAGAGACCCAGTACTTC. This translates into CASSLQRGIQETQYF.

This clonotype was seen at least ten times. The chain combines TRBV4-1 with TRBJ2-1; D gene unclear. The length of the CDR3 is 17 residues. CDR1 MGHRA and CDR2 YSYEKL come from the germline V gene. Trimming removed 2 bases from V and 1 base from J, with 15 bases in between. The CDR3 region is CASSQPTGYGSYNEQFF. CDR3 nucleotide sequence: TGCGCCAGCAGCCAACCTACGGGTTATGGGTCCTACAATGAGCAGTTCTTC.

This clonotype occurred a few times. The CDR3, as DNA: TGTGCCAGCAGCTTAAGACTAGCGGGGGCCTCCTACGAGCAGTACTTC. This sequence encodes CASSLRLAGASYEQYF. The chain is built from TRBV7-2 and TRBJ2-7, with 12 bases matching TRBD2. Germline V gene lookup returns CDR1 SGHTA and CDR2 FQGNSA. There are 16 residues in the CDR3. V dropped 2 bases and J dropped 0; count of bases not matched to a gene: 2. Full variable domain (rest looked up from reference TRBV7-2 and TRBJ2-7): GAGVSQSPSNKVTEKGKDVELRCDPISGHTALYWYRQSLGQGLEFLIYFQGNSAPDKSGLPSDRFSAERTGGSVSTLTIQRTQQEDSAVYLCASSLRLAGASYEQYFGPGTRLTVT.

This clonotype has more than one count but fewer than ten. The chain recombines TRBV12-3 or TRBV12-4 with TRBJ2-7; a weak D match, TRBD2 (5 bases). The CDR3 is made up of 14 amino acids. The V end was cut by 6 bases, the J end by 0 bases, with 12 bases between. CDR3 amino acids: CASSLDSYSYEQYV. Written as DNA, the CDR3 is TGTGCCAGCAGCCTGGACTCCTACTCCTACGAGCAGTACGTC.

This clonotype came up many times. V and J are TRBV5-1 and TRBJ2-7; 9 nucleotides line up with TRBD2. The germline V gene has CDR1 SGHRS and CDR2 YFSETQ. V lost 4 bases to trimming and J lost 0 bases; unmatched junction nucleotides: 8. The CDR3 has 16 residues. The DNA for the CDR3 is TGCGCCAGCAGCGACGGGCTAGCGGGGAGCTCCTACGAGCAGTACTTC. Its translation is CASSDGLAGSSYEQYF.

The V call is TRBV20-1, the J call TRBJ1-1, with no clear D. Trimming stripped 7 bases from V and 10 bases from J, with 25 bases between. The CDR3 sequence is 14 residues long. Looked up from germline, CDR1 is DFQATT and CDR2 is SNEGSKA (reference sequence). The CDR3 loop reads CSVGSPSSVGTAFF. DNA for the CDR3: TGCAGTGTAGGCAGCCCGTCGTCGGTCGGAACAGCTTTCTTT.

The rearrangement uses TRBV14 and TRBJ1-5; no definite D call. The germline V gene encodes CDR1 SGHDN and CDR2 FVKESK. The germline V and J ends were trimmed by 1 base and 7 bases, with 8 bases remaining between them. This CDR3 has 13 amino acids. CDR3 protein: CASSQGLGQPQHF. The CDR3 DNA is TGTGCCAGCAGCCAAGGATTAGGGCAGCCCCAGCATTTT.

V is TRBV5-1 and J is TRBJ2-1; 8 bases are shared with TRBD2. Germline values: CDR1 SGHRS, CDR2 YFSETQ. With 0 bases clipped from V and 4 bases from J, the junction kept 3 bases outside the gene matches. The CDR3 loop spans 15 amino acids. For the CDR3, the DNA is TGCGCCAGCAGCTTGGAAGTAGCGGGGTACAATGAGCAGTTCTTC. Its translation is CASSLEVAGYNEQFF.

In its sample, this clonotype was seen a few times. The chain is built from TRBV7-8 and TRBJ1-1; D unresolved. In germline, CDR1 is SGHVS, CDR2 FQNEAQ. This CDR3 comprises 12 residues. V gave up 5 bases and J gave up 3 bases, with 7 bases separating them. The DNA for the CDR3 is TGTGCCAGCAGCCTAGTTTACACTGAAGCTTTCTTT. This translates into CASSLVYTEAFF.

The chain recombines TRBV7-2 with TRBJ2-1; the D call may be TRBD1 or TRBD2 (6 bases each). CDR1 SGHTA and CDR2 FQGNSA come from the germline V gene. The V and J ends lost 5 bases and 5 bases respectively, with 13 bases between them. The CDR3 is 14 amino acids. The CDR3 loop reads CASSAQGLDNEQFF. The CDR3 DNA follows: TGTGCCAGCAGCGCACAGGGACTGGACAATGAGCAGTTCTTC.

This clonotype was recorded a few times. This chain uses TRBV28 with TRBJ2-3; possible D gene TRBD2, 5 bases. Between the trimmed V and J ends, which lost 2 bases and 2 bases, there was a span of 11 bases. The CDR3 is 15 amino acids. In germline, CDR1 is MDHEN, CDR2 SYDVKM. CDR3 loop: CASSLLRGNTDTQYF. The CDR3 nucleotides read TGTGCCAGCAGTTTACTCCGGGGAAACACAGATACGCAGTATTTT.

This clonotype was detected ten times or more. V and J are TRBV24-1 and TRBJ1-2; D not resolved. The CDR3 totals 13 residues. V shed 3 bases and J shed 6 bases, with 10 bases lying between them. CDR1 is KGHDR and CDR2 is SFDVKD in the germline V gene. CDR3 in DNA: TGTGCCACCAGTGATACCATCGGGCATGGCTACACCTTC. Translation gives CATSDTIGHGYTF.